This TCR beta chain was observed in a study of T cell responses to AZD1222 COVID-19 vaccine. Study-level results: Spike-specific TCR breadth and depth both grew after two AZD1222 doses.

Germline CDR1 SNHLY, CDR2 FYNNEI. The CDR3 has 12 residues. Trimming left V 1 base short and J 4 bases short, with 5 bases between. The repertoire was sequenced with immunoSEQ multiplex PCR; TCRdb's copy has only in-frame clones and lacks some. The sample carries about 160,000 clones, less than 95% recorded once. Worth noting for this clone: Antigen unknown.

This chain connects TRBV2 to TRBJ2-7; D is unresolved. This receptor was taken from an adult in good health. This specimen was peripheral blood, taken on day 0 of AZD1222 vaccination. The CDR3 bases are TGTGCCAGCAGTGAAGAATGGTACGAGCAGTACTTC. It encodes CASSEEWYEQYF.